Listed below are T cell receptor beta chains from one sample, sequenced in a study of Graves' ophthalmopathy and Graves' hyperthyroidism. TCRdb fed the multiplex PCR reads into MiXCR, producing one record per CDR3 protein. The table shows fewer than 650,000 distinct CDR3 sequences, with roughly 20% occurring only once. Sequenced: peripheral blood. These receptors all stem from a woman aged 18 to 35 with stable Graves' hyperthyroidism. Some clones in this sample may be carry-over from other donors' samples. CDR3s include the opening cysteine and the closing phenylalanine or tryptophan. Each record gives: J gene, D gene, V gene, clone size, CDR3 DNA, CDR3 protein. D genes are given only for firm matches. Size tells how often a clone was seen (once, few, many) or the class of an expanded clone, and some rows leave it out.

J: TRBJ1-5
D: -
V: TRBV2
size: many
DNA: TGTGCCAGCAGTGAGGCGGGTTGGTTACAGCCCCAGCATTTT
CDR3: CASSEAGWLQPQHF

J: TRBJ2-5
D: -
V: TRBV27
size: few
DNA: TGTGCCAGCCGCCGTCACGTCGAAGAGACCCAGTACTTC
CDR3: CASRRHVEETQYF

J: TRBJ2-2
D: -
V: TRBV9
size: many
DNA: TGTGCCAGCAGCGTAGGCACGGTAAACACCGGGGAGCTGTTTTTT
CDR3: CASSVGTVNTGELFF

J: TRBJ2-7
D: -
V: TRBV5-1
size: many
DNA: TGCGCCAGCAGAGCGGGACAGCAACAAACCTACGAGCAGTACTTC
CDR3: CASRAGQQQTYEQYF

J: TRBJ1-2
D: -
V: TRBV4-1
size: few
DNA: TGCGCCAGCAGCCAAGAAACGGGAAAAGGAAACTATGGCTACACCTTC
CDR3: CASSQETGKGNYGYTF

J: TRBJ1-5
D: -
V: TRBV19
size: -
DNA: TGTGCCAGTAGAGCGGCCTACTGGGGCAGGCAGGAGGAAAATCAGCCCCAGCATTTT
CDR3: CASRAAYWGRQEENQPQHF

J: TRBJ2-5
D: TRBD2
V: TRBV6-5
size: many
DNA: TGTGCCAGCAGAGCCCTAGCGGGCCAAGAGACCCAGTACTTC
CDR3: CASRALAGQETQYF

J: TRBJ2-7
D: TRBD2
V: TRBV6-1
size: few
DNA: TGTGCCAGCAGTGCCCTACTAGCGGGAGACGGCGAGCAGTACTTC
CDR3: CASSALLAGDGEQYF

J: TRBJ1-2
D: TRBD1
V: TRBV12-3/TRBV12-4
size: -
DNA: TGTGCCAGCAAAGGCCCCAGGGGGCCTAACTATGGCTACACCTTC
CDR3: CASKGPRGPNYGYTF

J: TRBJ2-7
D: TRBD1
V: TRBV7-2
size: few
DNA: TGTGCCAGCAGCTCCCCGGGACAGCCCTACGAGCAGTACTTC
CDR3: CASSSPGQPYEQYF

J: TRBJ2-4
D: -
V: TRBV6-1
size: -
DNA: TGTGCCAGCAGTCCCCAGGGGACCAACATTCAGTACTTC
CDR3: CASSPQGTNIQYF

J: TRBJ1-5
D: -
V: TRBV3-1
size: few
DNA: TGTGCCAGCAGCCAAGGAAAGGGCACCCAGCCCCAGCATTTT
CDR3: CASSQGKGTQPQHF

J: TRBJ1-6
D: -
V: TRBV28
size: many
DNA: TGTGCCAGCAGTTTACCAGAGAGCTCCTATAATTCACCCCTCCACTTT
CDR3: CASSLPESSYNSPLHF

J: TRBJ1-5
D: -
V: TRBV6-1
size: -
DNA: TGTGCCAGCAGTGAATCGGTTTCGAATCAGCCCCAGCATTTT
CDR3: CASSESVSNQPQHF

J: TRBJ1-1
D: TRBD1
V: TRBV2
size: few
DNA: TGTGCCAGCAGCCGGGACAGGGAAGCTTTCTTT
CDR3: CASSRDREAFF

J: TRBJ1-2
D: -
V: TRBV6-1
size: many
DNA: TGTGCCACCACAGGGACCTATGGCTACACCTTC
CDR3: CATTGTYGYTF

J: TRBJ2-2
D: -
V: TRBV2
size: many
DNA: TGTGCCAGCAGTGATGACCGGAACACCGGGGAGCTGTTTTTT
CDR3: CASSDDRNTGELFF

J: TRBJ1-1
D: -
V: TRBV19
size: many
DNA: TGTGCCAGTAGTCCCCACATAGGCCTTGAAGCTTTCTTT
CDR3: CASSPHIGLEAFF

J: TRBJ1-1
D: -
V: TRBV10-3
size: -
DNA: TGTGCCATCAGTGGACCTAGGACAAGTCGGAACACTGAAGCTTTCTTT
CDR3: CAISGPRTSRNTEAFF

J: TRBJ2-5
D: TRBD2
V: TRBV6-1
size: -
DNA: TGTGCCAGCAGTCCTCGGGGGGAGTGGAGGGAGACCCAGTACTTC
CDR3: CASSPRGEWRETQYF

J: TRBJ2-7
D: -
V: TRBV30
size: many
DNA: TGTGCCTGGACACAAGGAGAAGGATACGAGCAGTACTTC
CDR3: CAWTQGEGYEQYF

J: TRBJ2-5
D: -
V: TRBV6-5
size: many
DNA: TGTGCCAGCAGTTACGCAGGGGCGCGAGAGACCCAGTACTTC
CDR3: CASSYAGARETQYF

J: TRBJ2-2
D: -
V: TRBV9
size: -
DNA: TGTGCCAGCAGCGTAGGACCACTCACCGGGGAGCTGTTTTTT
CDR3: CASSVGPLTGELFF

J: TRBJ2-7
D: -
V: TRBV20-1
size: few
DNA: TGCAGTGCTAATGGGGACGGTGCCTACGAGCAGTACTTC
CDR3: CSANGDGAYEQYF

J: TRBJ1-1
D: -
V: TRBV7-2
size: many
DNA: TGTGCCAGCAGCTGGAGCAGAGGTCGAAACACTGAAGCTTTCTTT
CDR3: CASSWSRGRNTEAFF

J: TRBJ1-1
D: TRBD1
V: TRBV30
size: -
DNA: TGTGCCTGGGACAGGGCAGGGAACACTGAAGCTTTCTTT
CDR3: CAWDRAGNTEAFF

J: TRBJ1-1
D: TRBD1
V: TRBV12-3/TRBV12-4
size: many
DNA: TGTGCCAGCAGCCTTGGACAGGGGGCGTTTCGCACTGAAGCTTTCTTT
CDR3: CASSLGQGAFRTEAFF

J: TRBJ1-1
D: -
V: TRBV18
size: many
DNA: TGTGCCAGCTCACCGAGATCTGCGATGAACACTGAAGCTTTCTTT
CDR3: CASSPRSAMNTEAFF

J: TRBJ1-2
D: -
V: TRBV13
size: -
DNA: TGTGCCAGCAGCACGCCAGGGTTGGGGGGCTACACCTTC
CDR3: CASSTPGLGGYTF

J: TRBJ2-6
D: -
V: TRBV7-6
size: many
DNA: TGTGCCAGCAGCTTAAACAGCAGGGCCAACGTCCTGACTTTC
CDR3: CASSLNSRANVLTF

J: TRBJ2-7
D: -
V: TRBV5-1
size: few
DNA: TGCGCCAGCCATCCCCGGCAAGACTCCTACGAGCAGTACTTC
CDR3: CASHPRQDSYEQYF

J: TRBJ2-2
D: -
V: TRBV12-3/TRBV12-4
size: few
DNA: TGTGCCAGCAGTAAACACAGGAACACCGGGGAGCTGTTTTTT
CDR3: CASSKHRNTGELFF

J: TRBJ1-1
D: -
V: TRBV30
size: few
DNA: TGTGCCTGGAGTGTACTGGACACTAACACTGAAGCTTTCTTT
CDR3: CAWSVLDTNTEAFF

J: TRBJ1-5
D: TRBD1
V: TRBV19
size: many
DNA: TGTGCCAGTAGCAACGCAGGGGGCCGAGGTCAGCCCCAGCATTTT
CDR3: CASSNAGGRGQPQHF

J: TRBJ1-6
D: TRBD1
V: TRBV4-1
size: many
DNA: TGCGCCAGCAGCCAAGTATCAGGGGGAAAGTCCTATAATTCACCCCTCCACTTT
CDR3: CASSQVSGGKSYNSPLHF

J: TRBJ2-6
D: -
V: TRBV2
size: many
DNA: TGTGCCAGCAGTGAACTCAGGGCTGGGGCCAACGTCCTGACTTTC
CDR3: CASSELRAGANVLTF

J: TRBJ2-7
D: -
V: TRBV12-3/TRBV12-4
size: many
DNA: TGTGCCAGTAGACGTGACACCGCCTACGAGCAGTACTTC
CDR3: CASRRDTAYEQYF

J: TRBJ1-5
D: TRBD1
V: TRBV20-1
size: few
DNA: TGCAGTGCACCTACAGGGGCCTACAATCAGCCCCGGCATTTT
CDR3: CSAPTGAYNQPRHF

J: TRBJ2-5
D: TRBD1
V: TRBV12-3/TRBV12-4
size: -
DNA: TGTGCCAGCAGCTCCCCGGGACAGGGGATCAGCCAAGAGACCCAGTACTTC
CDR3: CASSSPGQGISQETQYF

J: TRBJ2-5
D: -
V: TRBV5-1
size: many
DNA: TGCGCCAGCAGCTTGGGGAGGGGGCTAGAAGAGACCCAGTACTTC
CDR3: CASSLGRGLEETQYF

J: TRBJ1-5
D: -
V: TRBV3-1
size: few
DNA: TGTGCCAGCAGCCAAGAATCGGGGGGCAATCAGCCCCAGCATTTT
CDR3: CASSQESGGNQPQHF

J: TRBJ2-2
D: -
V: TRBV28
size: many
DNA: TGTGCCAGCAGTTCAGCGGCAGGTGGAACCGGGGAGCTGTTTTTT
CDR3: CASSSAAGGTGELFF

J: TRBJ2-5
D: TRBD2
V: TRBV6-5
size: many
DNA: TGTGCCAGCAGTTACCCCCCCTTCGGGGGGGAAGAGACCCAGTACTTC
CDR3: CASSYPPFGGEETQYF

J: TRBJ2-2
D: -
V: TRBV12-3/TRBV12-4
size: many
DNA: TGTGCCAGCAGTTTCATCCTAAGACCCATAAGATCCACCGGGGAGCTGTTTTTT
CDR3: CASSFILRPIRSTGELFF

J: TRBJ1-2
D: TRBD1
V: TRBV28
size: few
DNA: TGTGCCAGCAGCTTCGGACAGGTCGGCGGCTACACCTTC
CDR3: CASSFGQVGGYTF

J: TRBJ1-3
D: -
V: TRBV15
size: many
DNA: TGTGCCACCAGCAGAGAGGGGTTTTTGGCCTCTGGAAACACCATATATTTT
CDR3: CATSREGFLASGNTIYF

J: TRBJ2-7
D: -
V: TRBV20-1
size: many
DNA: TGCAGTGCTAGAGATCCGAAGCCCTCCTACGAGCAGTACTTC
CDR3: CSARDPKPSYEQYF